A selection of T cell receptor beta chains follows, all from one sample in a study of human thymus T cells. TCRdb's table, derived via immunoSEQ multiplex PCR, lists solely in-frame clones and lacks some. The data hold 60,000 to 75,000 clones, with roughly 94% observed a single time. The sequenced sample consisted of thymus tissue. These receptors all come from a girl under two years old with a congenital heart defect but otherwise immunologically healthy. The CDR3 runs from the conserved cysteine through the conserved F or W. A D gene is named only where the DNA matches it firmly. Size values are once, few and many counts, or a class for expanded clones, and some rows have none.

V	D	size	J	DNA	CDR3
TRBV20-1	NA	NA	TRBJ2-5	TGCAGTGCTGGGGGAGTGGTGACCCAGTACTTC	CSAGGVVTQYF
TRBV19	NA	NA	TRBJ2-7	TGTGCCAGTAGTATAGCCCCCCTGAGCAGGGGCTACGAGCAGTACTTC	CASSIAPLSRGYEQYF
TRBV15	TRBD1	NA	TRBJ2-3	TGTGCCACCAGCAGAGAACGACAGGGAAGGATAGCAGATACGCAGTATTTT	CATSRERQGRIADTQYF
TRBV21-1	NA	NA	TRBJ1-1	TGTGCCAGCAGCAAAATGAGTCGGGGGGCCGCTGAAGCTTTCTTT	CASSKMSRGAAEAFF
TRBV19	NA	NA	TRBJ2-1	TGTGCCAGTAGTGTCCGGGACACAGCGGGCGATGAGCAGTTCTTC	CASSVRDTAGDEQFF
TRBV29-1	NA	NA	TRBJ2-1	TGCAGCGCCGATGGGGATCCTGAGCAGCTCTTC	CSADGDPEQLF
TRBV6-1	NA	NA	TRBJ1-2	TGTGCCAGTCTCGGGGTCTATGGCTACACCTTC	CASLGVYGYTF
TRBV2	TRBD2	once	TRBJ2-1	TGTGCCAGCAGTGGGGGACTAGCGGGGAGCTCCTACAATGAGCAGTTCTTC	CASSGGLAGSSYNEQFF
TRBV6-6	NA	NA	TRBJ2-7	TGTGCCAGCAGTTATTCCTCCGGGACGGTATACGAGCAGTACTTC	CASSYSSGTVYEQYF
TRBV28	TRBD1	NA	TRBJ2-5	TGTGCCAGCAGCCACGACAGGGTATTTGAGACCCAGTACTTC	CASSHDRVFETQYF
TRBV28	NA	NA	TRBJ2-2	TGTGCCAGCAGTTATATATTCGACAGCCGCACCGGGGAGCTGTTTTTT	CASSYIFDSRTGELFF
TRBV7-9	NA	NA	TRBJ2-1	TGTGCCAGCAGCTTAATCATAGCGAGAGACGGCTACAATGAGCAGTTCTTC	CASSLIIARDGYNEQFF
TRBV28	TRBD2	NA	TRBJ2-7	TGTGCCAGCAACAAGCGGGAGATCTACGAGCAGTACTTC	CASNKREIYEQYF
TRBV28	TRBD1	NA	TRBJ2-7	TGTGCCAGCAGTTCCGGGACAGGGGACGAGCAGTACTTC	CASSSGTGDEQYF
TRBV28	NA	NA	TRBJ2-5	TGTGCCAGCGGGGGCGGTGGGGAGACCAATGGAGAGACCCAGTACTTC	CASGGGGETNGETQYF
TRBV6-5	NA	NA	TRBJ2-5	TGTGCCAGCAGTCGGACCAAAGAGACCCAGTACTTC	CASSRTKETQYF
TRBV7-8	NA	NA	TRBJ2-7	TGTGCCAGCAGCTTAGGTGTTATGACCCACCCCAACCAACCCTACGAGCAGTACTTC	CASSLGVMTHPNQPYEQYF